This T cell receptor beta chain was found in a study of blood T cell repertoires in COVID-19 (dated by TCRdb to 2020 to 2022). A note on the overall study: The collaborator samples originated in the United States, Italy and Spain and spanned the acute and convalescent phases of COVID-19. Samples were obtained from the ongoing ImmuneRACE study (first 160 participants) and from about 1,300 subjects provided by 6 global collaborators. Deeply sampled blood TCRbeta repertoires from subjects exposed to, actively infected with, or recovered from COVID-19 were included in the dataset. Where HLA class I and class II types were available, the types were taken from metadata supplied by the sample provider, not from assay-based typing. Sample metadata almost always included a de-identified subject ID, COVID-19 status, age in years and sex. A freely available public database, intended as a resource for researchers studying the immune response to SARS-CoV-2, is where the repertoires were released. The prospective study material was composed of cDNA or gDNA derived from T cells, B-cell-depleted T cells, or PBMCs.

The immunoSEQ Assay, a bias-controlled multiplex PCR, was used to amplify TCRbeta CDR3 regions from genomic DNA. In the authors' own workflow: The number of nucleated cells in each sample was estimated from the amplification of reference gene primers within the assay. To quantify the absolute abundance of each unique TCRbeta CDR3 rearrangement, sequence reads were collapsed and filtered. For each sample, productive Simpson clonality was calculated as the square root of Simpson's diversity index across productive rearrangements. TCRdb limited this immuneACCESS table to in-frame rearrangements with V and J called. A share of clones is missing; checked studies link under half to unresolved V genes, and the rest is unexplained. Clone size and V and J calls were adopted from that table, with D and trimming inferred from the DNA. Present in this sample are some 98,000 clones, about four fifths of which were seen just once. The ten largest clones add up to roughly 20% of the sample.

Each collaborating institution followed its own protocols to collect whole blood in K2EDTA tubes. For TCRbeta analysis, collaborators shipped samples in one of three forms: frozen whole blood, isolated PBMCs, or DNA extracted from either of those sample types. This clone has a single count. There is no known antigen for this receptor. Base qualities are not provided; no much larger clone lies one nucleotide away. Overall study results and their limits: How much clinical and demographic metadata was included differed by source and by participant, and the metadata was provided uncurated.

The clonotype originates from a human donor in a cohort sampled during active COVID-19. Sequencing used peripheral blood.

Here is the DNA: TGTGCCAGCAGCCCGGGACAGGGAGGCGAGCAGTACTTC. Translation gives CASSPGQGGEQYF. The sequence links TRBV7-3 to TRBJ2-7, with 9 middle bases fitting TRBD1. Via the germline V gene, CDR1 is SGHTA and CDR2 FQGTGA. CDR3 length: 13 amino acids, cysteine to phenylalanine. Just the 39-base CDR3 DNA is kept, in frame starting at base 1. Unmatched junction bases come to 5, with V trimmed by 5 bases and J by 6 bases.